One sample yielded the 18 T cell receptor beta chains listed below, sequenced in a study of cytomegalovirus exposure and HLA in healthy donors. With 60 Vbeta and 13 Jbeta primers, the PCR was carried out. The method was immunoSEQ multiplex PCR; TCRdb's version includes in-frame clones alone and lacks a portion of them. Counted here are about 190,000 clones, approximately 79% occurring once; the ten biggest clones make up roughly 1.5%. The sample was PBMCs. These receptors were taken from a woman aged 18-29 years in good health and CMV-seronegative.

J is TRBJ2-5 and V is TRBV15; TRBD2 matches at 13 bases. Germline-derived CDR1 and CDR2 are LNHNV and YYDKDF (reference sequence). Trimming at V came to 1 base and at J to 2 bases, leaving 1 base not matched to a gene. The CDR3 is 16 residues long. The CDR3 reads CATSRGTSGGQETQYF. The CDR3 coding sequence is TGTGCCACCAGCAGAGGGACTAGCGGGGGTCAAGAGACCCAGTACTTC. Drawing the rest from reference TRBV15 and TRBJ2-5, the complete variable domain is DAMVIQNPRYQVTQFGKPVTLSCSQTLNHNVMYWYQQKSSQAPKLLFHYYDKDFNNEADTPDNFQSRRPNTSFCFLDIRSPGLGDTAMYLCATSRGTSGGQETQYFGPGTRLLVL.

CDR3 sequence reads: CASSQDRASGILGTGELFF. DNA of the CDR3: TGTGCCAGCAGCCAAGATAGGGCTAGCGGGATCCTGGGCACCGGGGAGCTGTTTTTT. The chain links TRBV4-2 to TRBJ2-2; the match to TRBD2 covers 9 bases. J was trimmed by 4 bases and V by 0 bases; bases with no gene match: 12. Germline V CDR1 and CDR2: LGHNA, YNFKEQ. The CDR3 consists of 19 residues.

V is TRBV5-1 and J is TRBJ1-4; perhaps TRBD1 as D (6 bases). The germline V and J ends were trimmed by 5 bases and 3 bases, with 14 bases remaining between them. The CDR3 is 15 amino acids. Germline V gene lookup returns CDR1 SGHRS and CDR2 YFSETQ. The CDR3 bases are TGCGCCAGCAGTTCAGGGGTAGGGTCTAATGAAAAACTGTTTTTT. Translated, it gives CASSSGVGSNEKLFF.

The chain has TRBV19 and TRBJ1-1; weak D call: TRBD1 (6 bases). This CDR3 contains 14 residues. Trimming shortened V by 3 bases and J by 4 bases, and 12 bases separated the two germline ends. In germline, CDR1 is LNHDA, CDR2 SQIVND (reference sequence). CDR3 DNA: TGTGCCAGTAGTATTGACAGGAGTCTCACTGAAGCTTTCTTT. Translation: CASSIDRSLTEAFF.

This clone was counted once. The J gene is TRBJ2-3, the V gene TRBV28; 10 nucleotides match TRBD1. The CDR3 is 14 residues long. The V gene's germline CDR1 is MDHEN and CDR2 SYDVKM. The V and J ends lost 7 bases and 0 bases, in that order; junction bases with no gene match: 1. CDR3 amino acids: CASMTGGSTDTQYF. The CDR3 DNA reads as TGTGCCAGCATGACAGGGGGCAGCACAGATACGCAGTATTTT.

This rearrangement joins TRBV2 to TRBJ2-5; 8 bases align to TRBD1. The J call may be mistaken, given a closer DNA end match to TRBJ2-7. This CDR3 comprises 14 residues. From germline, CDR1 is SNHLY and CDR2 FYNNEI. CDR3 sequence: CASSWGQESYEQYF. As DNA, the CDR3 is TGTGCCAGCAGCTGGGGACAGGAATCCTACGAGCAGTACTTC.

The chain carries TRBV4-2 and TRBJ2-7, with 14 nucleotides matching TRBD2. V dropped 3 bases and J dropped 5; count of bases not matched to a gene: 0. The CDR3 is made up of 14 amino acids. Germline CDR1 LGHNA, CDR2 YNFKEQ. The CDR3 here is CASSQGLAGDEQYF. The DNA for the CDR3 is TGTGCCAGCAGCCAGGGACTAGCGGGAGACGAGCAGTACTTC.

J is TRBJ1-2 and V is TRBV28; D might be TRBD1 (6 bases). The V end was cut by 3 bases, the J end by 4 bases, with 12 bases between. This CDR3 spans 14 amino acids. CDR1 is MDHEN and CDR2 is SYDVKM in the germline V gene. CDR3 amino acids: CASSFGGASYGYTF. DNA for the CDR3: TGTGCCAGCAGTTTTGGGGGGGCGAGCTATGGCTACACCTTC.

This clone was detected only a few times. Distinct nucleotide sequences in the sample also encode this CDR3. V usage is TRBV5-1 and J usage is TRBJ2-7, with D perhaps matching TRBD2 (5 bases). This CDR3 contains 14 residues. V was clipped by 2 bases and J by 0 bases, with 9 bases between them. CDR1 and CDR2 (germline): SGHRS, YFSETQ. The CDR3 sequence: CASSFTGNSYEQYF. In DNA, the CDR3 is TGCGCCAGCAGCTTTACCGGGAACTCCTACGAGCAGTACTTC. Combining the CDR3 with reference TRBV5-1 and TRBJ2-7 gives the whole variable domain KAGVTQTPRYLIKTRGQQVTLSCSPISGHRSVSWYQQTPGQGLQFLFEYFSETQRNKGNFPGRFSGRQFSNSRSEMNVSTLELGDSALYLCASSFTGNSYEQYFGPGTRLTVT.

This chain connects TRBV28 to TRBJ1-6; D is perhaps TRBD1 (6 bases). Per germline, CDR1 MDHEN and CDR2 SYDVKM. The CDR3 totals 14 residues. V lost 5 bases, J lost 7 bases, and 12 bases lay in between. The CDR3 protein is CASSQTGLNSPLHF. In DNA, the CDR3 is TGTGCCAGCAGTCAGACAGGCCTAAATTCACCCCTCCACTTT.

This chain uses TRBV4-3 with TRBJ1-6, with 10 bases identical to TRBD1. Per germline, CDR1 LGHNA and CDR2 YSLEER. CDR3 length: 16 residues. V lost 0 bases to trimming and J lost 10 bases; unmatched junction nucleotides: 6. The CDR3 DNA reads TGCGCCAGCAGCCAAGACCCCGGGACAGGGGCCTCACCCCTCCACTTT. It encodes CASSQDPGTGASPLHF.

The chain carries TRBV6-5 and TRBJ1-1; TRBD1 matches 9 bases. CDR1 is MNHEY, CDR2 SVGAGI, per germline. The CDR3 is made up of 15 amino acids. Unmatched junction bases numbered 6, after V lost 0 bases and J lost 7 bases. CDR3 nucleotides: TGTGCCAGCAGTTACTCGGGACAGGGAAAGCTTGAAGCTTTCTTT. This gives the protein CASSYSGQGKLEAFF.

Comment on this clone: Sequence at one end of the junction differs from germline and may be a read error. The chain recombines TRBV5-1 with TRBJ1-1; no firm D call. Germline CDR1 is SGHRS and CDR2 is YFSETQ. This CDR3 spans 16 amino acids. In nucleotides, the CDR3 is TGCGCCAGCAGCTTGTCGTACAGTGGCGGGAACCCTGAAGCTTTCTTT. Translating it yields CASSLSYSGGNPEAFF. Supplemented by reference TRBV5-1 and TRBJ1-1, the full variable domain reads KAGVTQTPRYLIKTRGQQVTLSCSPISGHRSVSWYQQTPGQGLQFLFEYFSETQRNKGNFPGRFSGRQFSNSRSEMNVSTLELGDSALYLCASSLSYSGGNPEAFFGQGTRLTVV.

This clone was found once. The rearrangement uses TRBV5-8 and TRBJ1-3; TRBD1 might be the D (5 bases). The CDR3 covers 14 residues. V was pared by 4 bases and J by 0 bases, with 8 bases between. Germline assignment: CDR1 SGHTS and CDR2 YDEGEE. In DNA, the CDR3 is TGTGCCAGCAGCCAGGGATTCTCTGGAAACACCATATATTTT. Its protein product is CASSQGFSGNTIYF. The whole variable domain, filled in from reference TRBV5-8 and TRBJ1-3, reads EAGVTQSPTHLIKTRGQQATLRCSPISGHTSVYWYQQALGLGLQFLLWYDEGEERNRGNFPPRFSGRQFPNYSSELNVNALELEDSALYLCASSQGFSGNTIYFGEGSWLTVV.

The table lists this clone with a count of one. Different DNA sequences within this sample yield the same CDR3. V usage is TRBV7-3 and J usage is TRBJ2-1; TRBD2 might be the D (6 bases). There are 11 residues in the CDR3. Trimming cost V 4 bases and J 9 bases, with 7 bases left between them. The V gene's germline CDR1 is SGHTA and CDR2 FQGTGA. The DNA for the CDR3 is TGTGCCAGCAGCTCCGGGGGTGAGCAGTTCTTC. Translating gives CASSSGGEQFF.

V and J are TRBV7-9 and TRBJ2-6; possible D gene TRBD2, 5 bases. Germline loops: CDR1 SEHNR, CDR2 FQNEAQ (reference sequence). The length of the CDR3 is 18 residues. V gave up 5 bases and J gave up 0 bases, with 17 bases separating them. In nucleotides, the CDR3 is TGTGCCAGCAGCCTACGTGGGGAGACTTTCTCTGGGGCCAACGTCCTGACTTTC. Translating gives CASSLRGETFSGANVLTF. The full variable domain, in which reference TRBV7-9 and TRBJ2-6 provide the parts outside the CDR3, is DTGVSQNPRHKITKRGQNVTFRCDPISEHNRLYWYRQTLGQGPEFLTYFQNEAQLEKSRLLSDRFSAERPKGSFSTLEIQRTEQGDSAMYLCASSLRGETFSGANVLTFGAGSRLTVL.

This clone was counted between two and nine times. The J gene is TRBJ1-1, the V gene TRBV19; 7 bases line up with TRBD1. CDR1 is LNHDA, CDR2 SQIVND, per germline (reference sequence). V gave up 6 bases and J gave up 0 bases; unmatched junction bases: 4. This CDR3 is built from 14 residues. CDR3 in amino acids: CASRRDSVNTEAFF. The CDR3 DNA reads TGTGCCAGTAGACGGGACAGTGTGAACACTGAAGCTTTCTTT.

The J gene is TRBJ1-1, the V gene TRBV5-4; tentatively, D is TRBD1 (5 bases). The CDR3 length is 14 residues. Germline assignment: CDR1 SGHNT and CDR2 YYREEE (reference sequence). Trimming removed 1 base at V and 4 bases at J, with 11 bases between. This chain's CDR3 is CASSLWGVATEAFF. The CDR3 DNA is TGTGCCAGCAGCTTGTGGGGGGTGGCCACTGAAGCTTTCTTT.